Listed below are T cell receptor beta chains from one sample, sequenced in a study of response to subunit inactivated influenza vaccine. TCRdb independently ran MiXCR on the RT-PCR reads; one entry per CDR3 protein. The sample has 700,000 to 900,000 distinct CDR3 sequences; 21% are singletons. The sequencing here drew on PBMCs from blood, taken approximately 5 days after vaccination. These TCRs come from a man between 45 and 60 years old who received an inactivated influenza vaccine. Each CDR3 is given with its conserved first and last residue. The D gene is left open where the match is weak. Clone size is stated in some rows and not others, as once, few, many or a class when expanded.

d_gene	v_gene	j_gene	abundance	CDR3nt	CDR3aa
NA	TRBV5-6	TRBJ1-3	NA	TGTGCCAGCAGCTTGAGTAGGACAGCACTGTGGAACAACATATATTTT	CASSLSRTALWNNIYF
NA	TRBV10-3	TRBJ2-7	few	TGTGCCACGAACGACGCAGGGACTTTCTACGAGCAGTACTTC	CATNDAGTFYEQYF
NA	TRBV6-4	TRBJ2-2	NA	TGTGCCAGCAGTGACTCTGGCACCGGGGAGCTGTTTTTT	CASSDSGTGELFF
NA	TRBV7-2	TRBJ2-7	few	TGTGCCAGCAGCCCCCAGATGGGCTACGAGCAGTACTTC	CASSPQMGYEQYF
TRBD1	TRBV10-3	TRBJ1-2	NA	TGTGCCATCTCCGGACAGGAACCTAACTATGGCTACACCTTC	CAISGQEPNYGYTF
NA	TRBV5-8	TRBJ2-1	many	TGTGCCAGCAGCAAGGCCCGATCTAGGTCCTACAATGAGCAGTTCTTC	CASSKARSRSYNEQFF
NA	TRBV14	TRBJ2-1	NA	TGTGCCAGCAGCCAAAGGCTGATCGACAATGAGCAGTTCTTC	CASSQRLIDNEQFF
TRBD1	TRBV7-9	TRBJ2-3	few	TGTGCCAGCAGCCTAGCGACGGGACAGGCGAGCACAGATACGCAGTATTTT	CASSLATGQASTDTQYF
NA	TRBV4-3	TRBJ1-2	NA	TGCGCCAGCAGCGGACCCCAAGGCAACTATGGCTACACCTTC	CASSGPQGNYGYTF
TRBD2	TRBV11-2	TRBJ2-1	NA	TGTGCCATCAGCTTTACGTCTAGCGGGACGGTTGAGCAGTTCTTC	CAISFTSSGTVEQFF
TRBD1	TRBV19	TRBJ1-4	NA	TGTGCCAGTAGTGTCCCCGGGACAGGGTCAGAAAAACTGTTTTTT	CASSVPGTGSEKLFF
NA	TRBV12-3/TRBV12-4	TRBJ2-5	NA	TGTGCCAGCAGTTTGGATCGGTGGGGGGGCCCCTTGGAGACCCAGTACTTC	CASSLDRWGGPLETQYF
NA	TRBV5-1	TRBJ2-7	NA	TGCGCCAGCAGCTTGGGGCACAGGGCCCTCTACGAGCAGTACTTC	CASSLGHRALYEQYF
NA	TRBV20-1	TRBJ2-7	NA	TGCAGTGCTAGAGATCGCGGCAGAACCTACGAGCAGTACTTC	CSARDRGRTYEQYF
TRBD2	TRBV18	TRBJ2-5	few	TGTGCCAGCTCACCAAAGCGGGGGACCCAAGAGACCCAGTACTTC	CASSPKRGTQETQYF
TRBD2	TRBV9	TRBJ2-4	few	TGTGCCAGCAGCCCAGGTTCTAGCGGATCCAAAAACATTCAGTACTTC	CASSPGSSGSKNIQYF
TRBD1	TRBV7-8	TRBJ2-7	NA	TGTGCCAGCAGCATGCGGGACAGGGAATCCTACGAGCAGTACTTC	CASSMRDRESYEQYF
TRBD2	TRBV5-1	TRBJ2-7	NA	TGCGCCAGCAGCTTGGAGTCTAGCGGGAGGGGGTACTCCTACGAGCAGTACTTC	CASSLESSGRGYSYEQYF
NA	TRBV2	TRBJ1-5	few	TGTGCCAGCAGCGTAAGGGGGCCCCAGCATTTT	CASSVRGPQHF
TRBD1	TRBV2	TRBJ2-2	NA	TGTGCCAGCAGTGATTTGGGGGACAGCTACACCGGGGAGCTGTTTTTT	CASSDLGDSYTGELFF
NA	TRBV11-2	TRBJ1-1	NA	TGTGCCAGCAGCTTAATCGAAGTTTTGGGAAGGGGGTTAAGCAGGGCAAGAAACACTGAAGCTTTCTTT	CASSLIEVLGRGLSRARNTEAFF
NA	TRBV5-6	TRBJ2-5	NA	TGTGCCAGCAGCTTGGCCAGGTGGACAGGGGGCCTAGCGGGAGTTAGGGAGACCCAGTACTTC	CASSLARWTGGLAGVRETQYF
NA	TRBV7-2	TRBJ1-4	NA	TGTGCCAGCAGCTTATACGGGGCAACTAATGAAAAACTGTTTTTT	CASSLYGATNEKLFF
TRBD1	TRBV25-1	TRBJ2-2	few	TGTGCCAGCACGGTGAACAGGGGGAAAGGTTTGGACACCGGGGAGCTGTTTTTT	CASTVNRGKGLDTGELFF
NA	TRBV7-6	TRBJ1-1	few	TGTGCCAGCAGGGAGAGTTTGAACACTGAAGCTTTCTTT	CASRESLNTEAFF
NA	TRBV5-1	TRBJ2-1	few	TGCGCCAGCAGCTTGGCGGAGGGGGGCGGACACAATGAGCAGTTCTTC	CASSLAEGGGHNEQFF
TRBD2	TRBV9	TRBJ2-2	few	TGTGCCAGCAGCCTAGCGGGTAAACAGGGCGCCGGGGAGCTGTTTTTT	CASSLAGKQGAGELFF
NA	TRBV7-9	TRBJ2-3	NA	TGTGCCAGCAGCTTATGGGGGGGCGGAAGCACAGATACGCAGTATTTT	CASSLWGGGSTDTQYF
TRBD1	TRBV20-1	TRBJ2-5	NA	TGCAGTGTGAGAGGACAGGGACCCTCTCAAGAGACCCAGTACTTC	CSVRGQGPSQETQYF
TRBD1	TRBV7-8	TRBJ2-7	NA	TGTGCCAGCAGCCAAGGACAGGGTAGGGCTGTGCAGTACTTC	CASSQGQGRAVQYF
NA	TRBV10-3	TRBJ2-5	many	TGTGCCATCAGTGAGTCCAGCGTCGAGACCCAGTACTTC	CAISESSVETQYF
TRBD2	TRBV20-1	TRBJ2-1	few	TGCAGTGCTAGAGATGGTTCGACTAGCGGGGGGGCCTCTGAGCAGTTCTTC	CSARDGSTSGGASEQFF
NA	TRBV20-1	TRBJ1-6	few	TGCAGTGCTCATGAATCGGGGTATAATTCACCCCTCCACTTT	CSAHESGYNSPLHF
NA	TRBV28	TRBJ2-4	few	TGTGCTAGCAGTTTCGGAGGGTCCCTAGCCAAAAACATTCAGTACTTC	CASSFGGSLAKNIQYF
NA	TRBV10-3	TRBJ1-3	NA	TGTGCCATCAGTGGACCCGGGAGGGTCTCTGGAAACACCATATATTTT	CAISGPGRVSGNTIYF